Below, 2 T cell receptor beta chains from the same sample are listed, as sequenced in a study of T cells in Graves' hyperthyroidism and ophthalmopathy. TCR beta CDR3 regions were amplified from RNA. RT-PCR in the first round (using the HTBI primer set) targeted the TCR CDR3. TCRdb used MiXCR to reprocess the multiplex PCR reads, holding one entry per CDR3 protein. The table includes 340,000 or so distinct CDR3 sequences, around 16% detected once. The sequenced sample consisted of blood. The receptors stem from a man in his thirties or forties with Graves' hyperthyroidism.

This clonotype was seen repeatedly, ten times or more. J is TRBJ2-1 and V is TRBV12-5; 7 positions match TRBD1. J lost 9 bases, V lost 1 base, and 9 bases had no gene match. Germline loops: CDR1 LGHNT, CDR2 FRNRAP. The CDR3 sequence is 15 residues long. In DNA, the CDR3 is TGTGCTAGTGGTTTGGGGGGGACAGAGGGCGGTGAGCAGTTCTTC. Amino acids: CASGLGGTEGGEQFF. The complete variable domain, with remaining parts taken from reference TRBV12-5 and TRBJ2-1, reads DARVTQTPRHKVTEMGQEVTMRCQPILGHNTVFWYRQTMMQGLELLAYFRNRAPLDDSGMPKDRFSAEMPDATLATLKIQPSEPRDSAVYFCASGLGGTEGGEQFFGPGTRLTVL.

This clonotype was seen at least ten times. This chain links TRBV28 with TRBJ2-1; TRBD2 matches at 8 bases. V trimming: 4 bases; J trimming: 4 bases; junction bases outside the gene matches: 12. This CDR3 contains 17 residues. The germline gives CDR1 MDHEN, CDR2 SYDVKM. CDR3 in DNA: TGTGCCAGCAGTTCCCATCGGACTAGCCAAGGGTACAATGAGCAGTTCTTC. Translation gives CASSSHRTSQGYNEQFF.